These 2 T cell receptor beta chains share one sample of origin, sequenced in a study of molecular identifiers for immune sequencing clone quantification. TCRdb passed the PCR reads through MiXCR, listing each CDR3 protein once. This sample carries about 100,000 distinct CDR3 sequences, 30% to 35% of them seen once, and the ten largest clones take approximately 10%. Source material: naive CD8+ T cells from blood, with Jurkat cell RNA spiked in. The subset was: FACS-sorted CD8+CD4-CCR7+CD45RA+ naive T cells. The receptors were sampled from a human donor in good health. Some libraries in this study had Jurkat cell RNA spiked in.

In its sample, this clonotype was seen a few times. J is TRBJ2-7 and V is TRBV13, with 8 bases that match TRBD2. V trimming: 3 bases; J trimming: 5 bases; junction bases outside the gene matches: 9. The CDR3 is 15 amino acids. Germline CDR1 PRHDT, CDR2 FYEKMQ (reference sequence). The DNA for the CDR3 is TGTGCCAGCAGCTTGGGGGTTAGAGCGGGAGACGAGCAGTACTTC. Its protein product is CASSLGVRAGDEQYF.

The chain carries TRBV7-6 and TRBJ2-2; possible D gene TRBD1, 6 bases. The CDR3 spans 15 residues. V lost 1 base and J lost 6, with 12 bases in between. Germline CDR1 SGHVS, CDR2 FNYEAQ. The CDR3 protein is CASSLEAGEPGELFF. The CDR3 DNA is TGTGCCAGCAGCTTAGAGGCAGGGGAGCCCGGGGAGCTGTTTTTT.